These 22 T cell receptor beta chains originate from one sample sequenced in a study of blood T cell repertoires in COVID-19. Repertoires were generated with immunoSEQ multiplex PCR, while TCRdb's copy carries only in-frame clones and drops some. The table lists some 180,000 clones, roughly 76% of them singletons. Sequencing was performed on peripheral blood. The receptors originated from a woman aged 45-65 years with active or convalescent COVID-19.

The chain employs TRBV5-5 and TRBJ1-6; D possibly corresponds to TRBD1 (5 bases). From germline, CDR1 is SGHKS and CDR2 YYEKEE (reference sequence). The CDR3 contains 14 residues. The V and J ends lost 0 bases and 9 bases respectively, with 10 bases between them. As DNA, the CDR3 is TGTGCCAGCAGCTTGGGGCAGGGCGGTTCACCCCTCCACTTT. Its protein product is CASSLGQGGSPLHF.

This chain's CDR3 is CASSRDSLYEQYF. The CDR3 DNA sequence: TGTGCCAGCAGCCGGGACAGTCTCTACGAGCAGTACTTC. The chain is built from TRBV6-5 and TRBJ2-7; 7 nucleotides agree with TRBD1. V gave up 6 bases and J gave up 3 bases; unmatched junction bases: 5. The CDR3 contains 13 residues. CDR1 and CDR2 (germline): MNHEY, SVGAGI.

This chain links TRBV29-1 with TRBJ2-7, with 7 bases identical to TRBD2. Looked up from germline, CDR1 is SQVTM and CDR2 is ANQGSEA. This CDR3 has 12 residues. The junction had 9 bases not matched to a gene; V was cut back by 3 bases and J by 10 bases. The CDR3 reads CSVDWGGENQYF. The CDR3 DNA follows: TGCAGCGTTGACTGGGGAGGGGAAAACCAGTACTTC.

The chain joins TRBV10-1 to TRBJ2-5, with TRBD1 as a possible D gene (6 bases). V was pared by 6 bases and J by 3 bases, with 20 bases between. This CDR3 is built from 16 residues. The germline V gene encodes CDR1 WNHNN and CDR2 SYGVQD (reference sequence). Here the CDR3 reads CASSFPGQLLKETQYF. CDR3 DNA: TGCGCCAGCAGCTTTCCCGGACAGTTACTAAAAGAGACCCAGTACTTC.

The chain carries TRBV27 and TRBJ2-3; tentatively, D is TRBD2 (6 bases). CDR3 size: 16 residues. Germline assignment: CDR1 MNHEY and CDR2 SMNVEV (reference sequence). V lost 0 bases and J lost 2, with 12 bases in between. CDR3 residues: CASSLSGGTHTDTQYF. CDR3 nucleotides: TGTGCCAGCAGTTTATCAGGCGGGACCCACACAGATACGCAGTATTTT.

The genes are TRBV21-1 and TRBJ2-7; TRBD1 is the table's D call, not checked against the DNA. TRBV21-1 is a known pseudogene. CDR3 length: 15 amino acids. CDR3 sequence: CASSNKDRELYEQYF. CDR3 nucleotide sequence: TGTGCCAGCAGCAATAAGGACAGGGAATTGTACGAGCAGTACTTC.

The rearrangement links TRBV29-1 to TRBJ2-5; the match to TRBD2 covers 9 bases. V dropped 4 bases and J dropped 5; count of bases not matched to a gene: 5. The germline V gene has CDR1 SQVTM and CDR2 ANQGSEA. The CDR3 has 13 residues. CDR3 nucleotide sequence: TGCAGCGTTGGGTTTAGCGGGAGTGAGACCCAGTACTTC. This encodes CSVGFSGSETQYF.

CDR3 nucleotides: TGCGCCAGCAGCCAGGGACAGAGGACGAACACTGAAGCTTTCTTT. It yields the protein CASSQGQRTNTEAFF. The gene calls are TRBV4-3 and TRBJ1-1, with 7 bases fitting TRBD1. Germline trimming cut 3 bases from V and 1 base from J; bases unmatched to any gene: 5. The germline gives CDR1 LGHNA, CDR2 YSLEER. This CDR3 comprises 15 residues.

The chain has TRBV7-2 and TRBJ1-1, with D perhaps TRBD1 (6 bases). This CDR3 is built from 14 residues. Trimming shortened V by 3 bases and J by 5 bases, and 13 bases separated the two germline ends. Germline lookup yields CDR1 SGHTA and CDR2 FQGNSA. CDR3 in amino acids: CASSFKAGVTEAFF. CDR3 nucleotide sequence: TGTGCCAGCAGCTTCAAGGCAGGGGTTACTGAAGCTTTCTTT.

The chain combines TRBV16 with TRBJ1-2; D is undetermined. The V and J ends lost 4 bases and 4 bases respectively, with 13 bases between them. Germline V gene data show CDR1 as KGHSY and CDR2 as FQNENV. The CDR3 runs 14 residues. The DNA of the CDR3 is TGTGCCAGCAGCCTAGGCGGGGAGGTCTATGGCTACACCTTC. Protein: CASSLGGEVYGYTF.

The CDR3 protein is CASSSPATKNTIYF. Written as DNA, the CDR3 is TGTGCCAGCAGTTCCCCCGCCACTAAAAACACCATATATTTT. This chain links TRBV28 with TRBJ1-3; no reliable D call. Looked up from germline, CDR1 is MDHEN and CDR2 is SYDVKM. The CDR3 spans 14 residues. Trimming shortened V by 4 bases and J by 6 bases, and 13 bases separated the two germline ends.

V and J are TRBV4-2 and TRBJ2-1, with 8 bases aligning to TRBD2. Germline V gene sequence: CDR1 LGHNA, CDR2 YNFKEQ. The CDR3 has 19 residues. Trimming took 0 bases from V and 2 from J; bases not matched to a gene: 12. The CDR3 bases are TGTGCCAGCAGCCAAGATCGGACCTTGGCGGGAGGCCCCTACAATGAGCAGTTCTTC. This translates into CASSQDRTLAGGPYNEQFF.

The V and J genes are TRBV12-5 and TRBJ1-3; D perhaps matches TRBD1 (6 bases). Per the germline V gene, CDR1 is LGHNT and CDR2 is FRNRAP. Trimming left V 2 bases short and J 4 bases short, with 12 bases between. This CDR3 has 15 amino acids. Written as DNA, the CDR3 is TGTGCTAGTGGTTTGCGGGGGGCAGGCGGAAACACCATATATTTT. It codes for CASGLRGAGGNTIYF.

This rearrangement joins TRBV5-5 to TRBJ1-1; D not certain. The CDR3 has 14 residues. The V gene lost 4 bases and the J gene lost 6 bases, with 16 bases spanning the gap. Looked up from germline, CDR1 is SGHKS and CDR2 is YYEKEE (reference sequence). CDR3 DNA: TGTGCCAGCAGCCATCTCCCAGACGGGGCTGAAGCTTTCTTT. Translation: CASSHLPDGAEAFF.

This chain links TRBV5-1 with TRBJ1-1; D is unclear. The V and J ends lost 0 bases and 3 bases respectively, with 9 bases between them. From germline, CDR1 is SGHRS and CDR2 YFSETQ. CDR3 length equals 14 residues. CDR3 amino acids: CASSLGAGYTEAFF. The CDR3 DNA is TGCGCCAGCAGCTTGGGGGCAGGCTACACTGAAGCTTTCTTT.

The chain's CDR3 is CASSYSSDRMNTEAFF. As DNA, the CDR3 is TGTGCCAGCAGTTACTCCTCCGACAGAATGAACACTGAAGCTTTCTTT. The chain employs TRBV6-6 and TRBJ1-1, with D perhaps TRBD1 (5 bases). Germline V gene data show CDR1 as MNHNY and CDR2 as SVGAGI (reference sequence). V dropped 0 bases and J dropped 0 bases, with 11 bases sitting between them. The CDR3 covers 16 residues.

The chain links TRBV20-1 to TRBJ1-1; D remains ambiguous. Germline V gives CDR1 DFQATT, CDR2 SNEGSKA (reference sequence). Trimming took 0 bases from V and 14 from J, leaving 13 bases between them. The CDR3 consists of 11 residues. The CDR3 sequence is CSARERIGGFF. The CDR3 nucleotides read TGCAGTGCTAGAGAGAGGATCGGCGGGTTCTTT.

The gene calls are TRBV7-2 and TRBJ2-1; 8 bases align to TRBD2. V lost 8 bases, J lost 6 bases, and 9 bases stayed unmatched. Germline-derived CDR1 and CDR2 are SGHTA and FQGNSA. The CDR3 loop spans 14 amino acids. The CDR3 bases are TGTGCCAGCGAATCAAGCGGGGGTCTCAATGAGCAGTTCTTC. Its protein product is CASESSGGLNEQFF.

This sequence joins TRBV28 and TRBJ1-5; 8 bases fit TRBD1. Unmatched junction bases numbered 5, after V lost 4 bases and J lost 0 bases. The CDR3 has 16 residues. Germline V CDR1 and CDR2: MDHEN, SYDVKM. The CDR3 nucleotides read TGTGCCAGCAGTTCCTTGACAGGGGATAGCAATCAGCCCCAGCATTTT. Protein product: CASSSLTGDSNQPQHF.

The CDR3 region is CASSFWPENTEAFF. The CDR3 DNA sequence: TGTGCCAGCAGCTTCTGGCCAGAAAACACTGAAGCTTTCTTT. The V gene is TRBV7-9, the J gene TRBJ1-1; no firm D call. Looked up from germline, CDR1 is SEHNR and CDR2 is FQNEAQ (reference sequence). The CDR3 is 14 amino acids. The V end lost 3 bases, the J end lost 2 bases, and 10 bases lay between the germline ends.

This clone was detected only a few times. This chain joins TRBV30 and TRBJ1-5, with D possibly matching TRBD1 (6 bases). Germline V gene data show CDR1 as GTSNPN and CDR2 as SVGIG (reference sequence). The CDR3 is made up of 13 amino acids. V was shortened by 5 bases and J by 2 bases, with 10 bases between the two germline ends. The CDR3 region is CAWSHRGNQPQHF. The CDR3, as DNA: TGTGCCTGGTCCCACAGGGGCAATCAGCCCCAGCATTTT.

This clone turned up a few times. This chain joins TRBV4-2 and TRBJ1-2; a weak D match, TRBD1 (5 bases). Trimming left V 4 bases short and J 3 bases short, with 9 bases between. The germline CDR1 and CDR2 sequences are LGHNA and YNFKEQ. CDR3 length: 13 amino acids. This chain's CDR3 is CASSPQGDYGYTF. CDR3 DNA: TGTGCCAGCAGCCCGCAGGGTGACTATGGCTACACCTTC.